This T cell receptor beta chain was identified in a study of Ad26.COV2.S vaccination and SARS-CoV-2 variants. Findings and limits, study-wide: Analyses of TCR breadth and depth may have underestimated total T cell responses.

As regards this clone: What it binds is not known.

Data came from immunoSEQ multiplex PCR; TCRdb stores just in-frame clones and leaves some out. The sample has roughly 510,000 clones, 70% to 90% seen once. In germline, CDR1 is MNHEY, CDR2 SVGAGI. V was trimmed by 8 bases and J by 4 bases, leaving 12 bases between them. This CDR3 comprises 13 residues. Treatment reported: over 15 received Ad26.COV2.S at low or high dose, single or two shots; about 5 received placebo; per-sample allocation not given. At day 63 after the first vaccine or placebo injection, samples were drawn. In Boston, an adult donor aged 18-55 years took part. This sequence originates from a person aged 18-60 years who received the Ad26.COV2.S COVID-19 vaccine or a placebo. The sample was peripheral blood, taken in a trial of Ad26.COV2.S vaccine versus placebo. This rearrangement joins TRBV6-5 to TRBJ1-5, with a possible D match to TRBD1 (5 bases). The CDR3 spells CASSRVRNQPQHF. The CDR3 DNA is TGTGCCAGCTCCAGGGTACGTAATCAGCCCCAGCATTTT.